A single sample gave rise to the 30 T cell receptor beta chains below, sequenced in a study of blood T cell repertoires in COVID-19 (dated by TCRdb to 2020 to 2021). Library prep was done by the immunoSEQ multiplex PCR assay. Here the immuneACCESS table is served through TCRdb, limited to in-frame sequences with V and J called. Missing clones are a known gap in these copies; in checked studies unresolved V genes cover under half, and the rest lacks a known reason. Within this sample are approximately 100,000 clones, with 70% to 75% of them counted one time only. The ten largest clones add up to roughly 0.9% of the sample. The specimen was peripheral blood. These receptors all come from a human donor with acute or convalescent COVID-19. The donor label of this sample is uncertain.

This chain uses TRBV11-3 with TRBJ2-3; no firm D call. CDR3 length equals 14 residues. V was trimmed by 2 bases and J by 0 bases, leaving 6 bases between them. The germline V gene has CDR1 SGHNT and CDR2 YENEEA. The CDR3 loop is CASSLTRSTDTQYF. The CDR3 DNA reads TGTGCCAGCAGCTTAACCAGGAGCACAGATACGCAGTATTTT.

This chain connects TRBV6-5 to TRBJ1-2; no firm D call. Trimming removed 5 bases from V and 8 bases from J, with 12 bases in between. This CDR3 spans 12 amino acids. Germline CDR1 is MNHEY and CDR2 is SVGAGI. Here the CDR3 reads CASSRVEGGYTF. The CDR3 nucleotides are TGTGCCAGCAGTAGGGTGGAGGGAGGCTACACCTTC.

This sequence joins TRBV11-3 and TRBJ2-5, with a weak D call TRBD2 (7 bases). The V and J ends lost 5 bases and 1 base respectively, with 11 bases between them. The CDR3 totals 14 residues. Germline V gene data show CDR1 as SGHNT and CDR2 as YENEEA. In DNA form, the CDR3 reads TGTGCCAGCAGCCGAGGGGGGGGCCAAGAGACCCAGTACTTC. Translated, it gives CASSRGGGQETQYF.

The table lists this clone with a few counts. The chain recombines TRBV19 with TRBJ1-5; D remains unclear. CDR3 length: 14 residues. V lost 5 bases and J 9 bases, leaving 17 bases between the germline ends. Germline CDR1 and CDR2: LNHDA and SQIVND (reference sequence). The DNA for the CDR3 is TGTGCCAGTAGTCTCGCTCCGGGTCCCACGCCCCAGCATTTT. It encodes CASSLAPGPTPQHF. Filled out from reference TRBV19 and TRBJ1-5, the complete variable domain reads DGGITQSPKYLFRKEGQNVTLSCEQNLNHDAMYWYRQDPGQGLRLIYYSQIVNDFQKGDIAEGYSVSREKKESFPLTVTSAQKNPTAFYLCASSLAPGPTPQHFGDGTRLSIL.

This clone was observed a few times. The chain is built from TRBV11-2 and TRBJ1-5; D gene ambiguous. The ends were cut back, 3 bases at V and 0 bases at J, with 9 bases in the middle. CDR1 is SGHAT and CDR2 is FQNNGV in the germline V gene. This CDR3 comprises 15 residues. The CDR3 nucleotides read TGTGCCAGCAGCTTGACCGGCGGTAGCAATCAGCCCCAGCATTTT. It translates to CASSLTGGSNQPQHF.

The chain recombines TRBV28 with TRBJ1-5, with D unclear. V was clipped by 7 bases and J by 1 base, with 11 bases between them. The CDR3 is 14 residues long. The germline CDR1 and CDR2 sequences are MDHEN and SYDVKM. The CDR3 loop reads CASTSAGSNQPQHF. In DNA, the CDR3 is TGTGCCAGCACCTCAGCGGGGAGCAATCAGCCCCAGCATTTT.

This rearrangement joins TRBV5-1 to TRBJ2-5; TRBD1 agrees at 7 bases. Germline V gives CDR1 SGHRS, CDR2 YFSETQ. The CDR3 consists of 15 residues. V gave up 3 bases and J gave up 5 bases; unmatched junction bases: 10. CDR3 nucleotides: TGCGCCAGCAGCTCCAACAAAGGGGGCGTGGAGACCCAGTACTTC. Its protein product is CASSSNKGGVETQYF.

The chain has TRBV29-1 and TRBJ2-1, with 10 bases that match TRBD2. CDR1 is SQVTM, CDR2 ANQGSEA, per germline. J was trimmed by 10 bases and V by 7 bases; bases with no gene match: 13. The CDR3 contains 14 residues. The CDR3 region is CSGQGSGGRGEQFF. For the CDR3, the DNA is TGCAGCGGGCAGGGTAGCGGGGGGAGAGGGGAGCAGTTCTTC.

The chain couples TRBV5-1 to TRBJ1-6; 9 nucleotides line up with TRBD1. The CDR3 extends over 17 amino acids. V lost 0 bases to trimming and J lost 11 bases; unmatched junction nucleotides: 12. The germline V gene has CDR1 SGHRS and CDR2 YFSETQ. The CDR3 spells CASSLAGGGQGGTPLHF. The DNA of the CDR3 is TGCGCCAGCAGCTTGGCAGGCGGGGGACAGGGTGGTACACCCCTCCACTTT. Complete variable domain (other parts from reference TRBV5-1 and TRBJ1-6): KAGVTQTPRYLIKTRGQQVTLSCSPISGHRSVSWYQQTPGQGLQFLFEYFSETQRNKGNFPGRFSGRQFSNSRSEMNVSTLELGDSALYLCASSLAGGGQGGTPLHFGNGTRLTVT.

The rearrangement links TRBV19 to TRBJ2-3; 9 nucleotides align to TRBD2. The germline V gene has CDR1 LNHDA and CDR2 SQIVND (reference sequence). With V trimmed by 2 bases and J by 9 bases, 15 bases remained unmatched. CDR3 length: 17 residues. As DNA, the CDR3 is TGTGCCAGTAGTATAATTGCGGGACTAGCACCGCGGGGGACGCAGTATTTT. Protein sequence: CASSIIAGLAPRGTQYF. Combining the CDR3 with reference TRBV19 and TRBJ2-3 gives the whole variable domain DGGITQSPKYLFRKEGQNVTLSCEQNLNHDAMYWYRQDPGQGLRLIYYSQIVNDFQKGDIAEGYSVSREKKESFPLTVTSAQKNPTAFYLCASSIIAGLAPRGTQYFGPGTRLTVL.

This rearrangement joins TRBV6-5 to TRBJ1-6; a weak D match, TRBD1 (5 bases). The CDR3 runs to 13 residues. V was shortened by 4 bases and J by 9 bases, with 10 bases between the two germline ends. Germline CDR1 and CDR2: MNHEY and SVGAGI. The CDR3 nucleotides read TGTGCCAGCAGTTGGCAGGGTACTTCACCCCTCCACTTT. The encoded protein is CASSWQGTSPLHF.

This sequence joins TRBV15 and TRBJ2-5; D is perhaps TRBD1 (6 bases). CDR3 length: 14 residues. Looked up from germline, CDR1 is LNHNV and CDR2 is YYDKDF (reference sequence). Trimming shortened V by 3 bases and J by 1 base, and 9 bases separated the two germline ends. The CDR3 nucleotides read TGTGCCACCAGCAGTGGACAGCTCCAAGAGACCCAGTACTTC. Translation: CATSSGQLQETQYF.

J is TRBJ1-2 and V is TRBV21-1; the D call of TRBD1 is as the table states it, not checked on the DNA. TRBV21-1 is recorded as a pseudogene. The CDR3 length is 17 residues. The CDR3, as DNA: TGTGCCACCCGGGCCCTCCAGACAAGACAGATTGACTATGGCTACACCTTC. Its translation is CATRALQTRQIDYGYTF.

This clone was counted ten times or more. This sequence joins TRBV11-2 and TRBJ1-1, with TRBD1 matching 7 bases. V lost 1 base to trimming and J lost 0 bases; unmatched junction nucleotides: 5. From germline, CDR1 is SGHAT and CDR2 FQNNGV. The CDR3 runs 16 residues. The CDR3 region is CASSLVQGQLNTEAFF. The CDR3 DNA reads as TGTGCCAGCAGCTTAGTTCAGGGACAGCTGAACACTGAAGCTTTCTTT.

This clone was observed a handful of times. The chain uses TRBV9 and TRBJ1-2; 7 bases match TRBD1. CDR1 and CDR2 from the germline V gene are SGDLS and YYNGEE. The CDR3 is made up of 13 amino acids. Trimming removed 5 bases from V and 6 bases from J; junction bases left unmatched: 7. The CDR3 spells CASSSDQGDGYTF. The CDR3 DNA is TGTGCCAGCAGTTCAGATCAGGGGGATGGCTACACCTTC.

This clone has more than one count but fewer than ten. This chain links TRBV2 with TRBJ2-7; TRBD1 aligns across 8 bases. This CDR3 region has 13 residues. Germline CDR1 reads SNHLY; CDR2 reads FYNNEI. The trim removed 5 bases at V and 2 bases at J, leaving 2 bases unmatched. The CDR3 loop is CASSLQGAYEQYF. The CDR3 DNA reads TGTGCCAGCAGTTTACAGGGGGCCTACGAGCAGTACTTC.

Only one count was recorded for this clone. V usage is TRBV7-8 and J usage is TRBJ1-5, with D tentatively TRBD1 (5 bases). The germline CDR1 and CDR2 sequences are SGHVS and FQNEAQ. Trimming stripped 5 bases from V and 4 bases from J, with 21 bases between. This CDR3 spans 17 amino acids. CDR3 DNA: TGTGCCAGCAGCCCTCAGACAGCCAGGCTCAGAAATCAGCCCCAGCATTTT. Protein product: CASSPQTARLRNQPQHF.

The chain carries TRBV5-1 and TRBJ2-5; 7 bases fit TRBD1. In germline, CDR1 is SGHRS, CDR2 YFSETQ. The CDR3 has 15 amino acids. The ends lost 7 bases at V and 3 bases at J; junction bases unmatched: 12. CDR3: CASATNRGGKETQYF. DNA for the CDR3: TGCGCCAGCGCCACTAACAGGGGTGGAAAAGAGACCCAGTACTTC.

This chain joins TRBV6-5 and TRBJ1-5, with unresolved D. The CDR3 runs to 15 residues. Germline V gene sequence: CDR1 MNHEY, CDR2 SVGAGI. Trimming took off 8 bases at V and 1 base at J, with 15 bases between the two ends. In nucleotides, the CDR3 is TGTGCCAGCCGGGTGGAGGGAGGGAGCAATCAGCCCCAGCATTTT. Protein sequence: CASRVEGGSNQPQHF.

The chain carries TRBV18 and TRBJ2-7; 10 bases map to TRBD1. The V gene end was trimmed by 6 bases and the J gene end by 4 bases; junction bases not matched to a gene: 9. The germline V gene encodes CDR1 KGHSH and CDR2 LQKENI. This CDR3 contains 15 residues. Here the CDR3 reads CASSRTGGELYEQYV. CDR3 DNA: TGTGCCAGCTCGAGGACAGGGGGTGAATTATACGAGCAGTACGTC.

The gene calls are TRBV6-1 and TRBJ1-1, with D tentatively TRBD1 (5 bases). The germline V gene has CDR1 MNHNS and CDR2 SASEGT. The CDR3 contains 15 residues. Trimming took off 3 bases at V and 7 bases at J, with 18 bases between the two ends. Here the CDR3 reads CASSEEGQTFYEAFF. The CDR3 nucleotides are TGTGCCAGCAGTGAGGAGGGGCAGACTTTTTATGAAGCTTTCTTT.

The chain uses TRBV5-1 and TRBJ1-1; 7 positions agree with TRBD1. V shed 3 bases, J shed 8 bases, and the junction held 10 bases outside the gene matches. Germline V lookup: CDR1 SGHRS, CDR2 YFSETQ. The CDR3 length is 14 residues. The CDR3 DNA reads TGCGCCAGCAGCTATGGCAGCGGACAGGAAGAAGCTTTCTTT. It codes for CASSYGSGQEEAFF.

The chain recombines TRBV3-1 (or the pseudogene TRBV3-2) with TRBJ1-1; 7 bases are a match to TRBD1. V trimming: 4 bases; J trimming: 11 bases; junction bases outside the gene matches: 10. The CDR3 runs 13 residues. The germline CDR1 and CDR2 sequences are LGHDT and YNNKEL (reference sequence). CDR3 residues: CASSRLGGLGAFF. The CDR3 coding sequence is TGTGCCAGCAGCCGCCTAGGGGGCCTCGGGGCTTTCTTT.

The rearrangement joins TRBV19 to TRBJ1-1, with D unresolved. The CDR3 is 12 residues long. CDR1 and CDR2 from the germline V gene are LNHDA and SQIVND (reference sequence). The V and J ends lost 8 bases and 5 bases respectively, with 12 bases between them. CDR3 in amino acids: CASRKERTEAFF. DNA of the CDR3: TGTGCCAGTCGAAAGGAGAGGACTGAAGCTTTCTTT.

This clone was counted a single time. J is TRBJ2-3 and V is TRBV27, with a weak D call TRBD1 (5 bases). V gave up 1 base and J gave up 3 bases, with 8 bases separating them. The CDR3 is 14 residues long. The germline V gene encodes CDR1 MNHEY and CDR2 SMNVEV (reference sequence). In DNA, the CDR3 is TGTGCCAGCAGTTTATATCAGGGTACAGATACGCAGTATTTT. This encodes CASSLYQGTDTQYF.

This CDR3 reads CASSSQGLFIGGTDTQYF. The CDR3 DNA reads as TGTGCCAGCAGCTCCCAAGGACTGTTCATTGGGGGCACAGATACGCAGTATTTT. The chain links TRBV7-2 to TRBJ2-3, with a weak D call TRBD2 (5 bases). The germline gives CDR1 SGHTA, CDR2 FQGNSA. Deletions cut 4 bases from V and 1 base from J, with 21 bases between. This CDR3 spans 18 amino acids.

V gene TRBV30 combines with J gene TRBJ1-1; D is ambiguous. Germline CDR1 is GTSNPN and CDR2 is SVGIG (reference sequence). Trimming took off 2 bases at V and 0 bases at J, with 7 bases between the two ends. This CDR3 is built from 13 residues. CDR3 sequence: CAWSSAMNTEAFF. The CDR3 DNA follows: TGTGCCTGGAGTTCAGCGATGAACACTGAAGCTTTCTTT.

This rearrangement joins TRBV3-1 (or the pseudogene TRBV3-2) to TRBJ1-6; D ambiguous. V lost 4 bases, J lost 7 bases, and 8 bases lay in between. There are 13 residues in the CDR3. Germline CDR1 is LGHDT and CDR2 is YNNKEL (reference sequence). Written as DNA, the CDR3 is TGTGCCAGCAGCCCCAGGTCCAATTCACCCCTCCACTTT. It encodes CASSPRSNSPLHF.

The rearrangement joins TRBV6-6 to TRBJ1-5; D ambiguous. Germline V lookup: CDR1 MNHNY, CDR2 SVGAGI (reference sequence). The CDR3 sequence is 10 residues long. CDR3 protein: CAATSQPQHF. DNA of the CDR3: TGTGCAGCTACCTCTCAGCCCCAGCATTTT.

V is TRBV6-1 and J is TRBJ2-7, with TRBD1 matching over 7 bases. V shed 3 bases and J 9 bases; nucleotides not matched to a gene: 11. This CDR3 spans 14 amino acids. Germline CDR1 is MNHNS and CDR2 is SASEGT. CDR3 sequence (DNA): TGTGCCAGCAGTGACGGAGTCAGGGGGACGGTGCAGTACTTC. Translated, it gives CASSDGVRGTVQYF.